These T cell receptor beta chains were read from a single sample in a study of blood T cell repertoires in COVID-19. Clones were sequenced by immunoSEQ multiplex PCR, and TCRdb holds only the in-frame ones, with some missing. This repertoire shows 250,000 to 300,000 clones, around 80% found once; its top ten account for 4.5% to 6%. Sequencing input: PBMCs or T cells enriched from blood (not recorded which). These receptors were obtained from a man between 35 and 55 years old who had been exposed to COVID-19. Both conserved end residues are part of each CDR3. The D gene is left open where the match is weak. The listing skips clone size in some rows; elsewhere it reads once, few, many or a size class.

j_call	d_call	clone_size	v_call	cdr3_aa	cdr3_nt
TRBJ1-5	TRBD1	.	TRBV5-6	CASSLRTGSLGNQPQHF	TGTGCCAGCAGCTTGAGGACAGGATCTTTGGGCAATCAGCCCCAGCATTTT
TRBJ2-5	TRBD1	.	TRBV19	CASSGQGKETQYF	TGTGCCAGTAGTGGACAGGGTAAAGAGACCCAGTACTTC
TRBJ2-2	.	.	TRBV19	CASSEALGRALGTGELFF	TGTGCCAGTAGTGAAGCTTTAGGGCGGGCTCTCGGCACCGGGGAGCTGTTTTTT
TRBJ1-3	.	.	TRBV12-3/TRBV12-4	CASSLRVSDFTDF	TGTGCCAGCAGTTTGAGGGTTTCGGACTTTACAGATTTT
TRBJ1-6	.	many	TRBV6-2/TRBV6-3	CASSWAGLSPLHF	TGTGCCAGCAGTTGGGCGGGCCTTTCACCCCTCCACTTT
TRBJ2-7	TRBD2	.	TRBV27	CASSLSYDYGGYEQYF	TGTGCCAGCAGTTTATCGTACGACTACGGGGGGTACGAGCAGTACTTC
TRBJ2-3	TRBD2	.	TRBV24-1	CATSDVAGQYTDTQYF	TGTGCCACCAGTGACGTAGCGGGACAATACACAGATACGCAGTATTTT
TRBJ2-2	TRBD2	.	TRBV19	CASSTRGGRRVAGELFF	TGTGCCAGTAGTACGCGGGGCGGGAGGCGTGTGGCCGGGGAGCTGTTTTTT
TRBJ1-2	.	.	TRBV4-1	CASSLPPAGIRYGYTF	TGCGCCAGCAGCCTTCCCCCGGCGGGGATTCGCTATGGCTACACCTTC
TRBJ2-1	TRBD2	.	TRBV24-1	CATAPSDFWGGEQFF	TGTGCCACCGCGCCTAGTGATTTTTGGGGGGGTGAGCAGTTCTTC
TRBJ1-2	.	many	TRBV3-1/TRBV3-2	CASSHRTSNYGYTF	TGTGCCAGCAGCCACCGGACATCCAACTATGGCTACACCTTC
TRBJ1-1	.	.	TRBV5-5	CASSLKSPTLMNTEAFF	TGTGCCAGCAGCCTAAAAAGCCCGACACTTATGAACACTGAAGCTTTCTTT
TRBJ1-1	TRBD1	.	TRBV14	CASKVDRSNTEAFF	TGTGCCAGCAAGGTGGACAGGAGTAACACTGAAGCTTTCTTT
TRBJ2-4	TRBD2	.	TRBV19	CASSIRTSKNIQYF	TGTGCCAGTAGTATTAGGACTAGCAAAAACATTCAGTACTTC
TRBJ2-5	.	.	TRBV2	CASLQWAKSIQYF	TGTGCCAGCTTGCAGTGGGCCAAGAGTATCCAGTACTTC
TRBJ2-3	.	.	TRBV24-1	CATSDSSKDTQYF	TGTGCCACCAGTGATTCCTCTAAGGATACGCAGTATTTT
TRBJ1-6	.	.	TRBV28	CASSPRLGFAGDNSPLHF	TGTGCCAGCAGTCCTCGACTCGGGTTTGCAGGGGATAATTCACCCCTCCACTTT
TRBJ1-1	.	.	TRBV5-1	CASSGMTAMNTEAFF	TGCGCCAGCAGCGGTATGACAGCAATGAACACTGAAGCTTTCTTT
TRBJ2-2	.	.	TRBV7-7	CASSLTLIGTGAGELFF	TGTGCTAGCAGCTTAACCCTTATCGGGACTGGGGCCGGGGAGCTGTTTTTT
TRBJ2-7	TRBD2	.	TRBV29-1	CSVTSGSYEQYF	TGCAGCGTGACTAGCGGCTCCTACGAGCAGTACTTC
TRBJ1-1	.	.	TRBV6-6	CASSVINTEAFF	TGTGCCAGCAGTGTAATTAACACTGAAGCTTTCTTT
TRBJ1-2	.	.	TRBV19	CASSMPPRQATYGYTF	TGTGCCAGTAGTATGCCCCCCCGGCAGGCCACCTATGGCTACACCTTC